The subject of this entry is one TCR beta chain. No antigen is known for it. Sequencing used immunoSEQ multiplex PCR; TCRdb keeps in-frame clones, though not all of them. The sample has 150,000 to 200,000 clones, over 90% seen once. The data derive from a study of T cell responses to AZD1222 COVID-19 vaccine. Regarding the study as a whole: Donors in the cohort were predominantly white British and more often female, and clonal diversity was possibly underestimated.

The germline V gene has CDR1 MDHEN and CDR2 SYDVKM. CDR3 length: 16 residues. V dropped 2 bases and J dropped 7 bases, with 17 bases sitting between them. The TCR comes from an adult in good health. The chain uses TRBV28 and TRBJ1-4; D is perhaps TRBD1 (6 bases). The source material was peripheral blood, sampled on day 0 of AZD1222 vaccination. The CDR3 DNA follows: TGTGCCAGCAGTTTAAACGGGCAGGGGCTGGGTGAAAAACTGTTTTTT. As protein: CASSLNGQGLGEKLFF.